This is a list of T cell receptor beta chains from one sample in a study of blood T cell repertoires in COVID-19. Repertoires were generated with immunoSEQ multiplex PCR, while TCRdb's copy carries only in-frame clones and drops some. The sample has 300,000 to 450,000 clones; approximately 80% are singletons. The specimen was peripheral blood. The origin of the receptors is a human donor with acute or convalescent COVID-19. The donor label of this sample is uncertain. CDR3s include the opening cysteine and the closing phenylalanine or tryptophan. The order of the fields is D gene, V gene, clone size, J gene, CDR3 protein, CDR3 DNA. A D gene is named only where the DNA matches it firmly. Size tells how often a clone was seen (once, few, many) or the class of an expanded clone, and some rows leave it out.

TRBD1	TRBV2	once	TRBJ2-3	CASSPTGGPTDTQYF	TGTGCCAGCAGTCCGACAGGGGGACCGACAGATACGCAGTATTTT
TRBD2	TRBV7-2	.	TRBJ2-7	CASSKREIYEQYF	TGTGCCAGCAGCAAGCGGGAGATCTACGAGCAGTACTTC
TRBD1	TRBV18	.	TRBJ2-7	CASSPGPATGSYEQYF	TGTGCCAGCTCACCAGGCCCGGCGACAGGGTCCTACGAGCAGTACTTC
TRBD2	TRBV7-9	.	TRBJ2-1	CASSLAGGPWNEQFF	TGTGCCAGCAGCTTAGCGGGAGGGCCTTGGAATGAGCAGTTCTTC
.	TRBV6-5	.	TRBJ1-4	CATRGGEKLFF	TGTGCCACCCGGGGGGGGGAAAAACTGTTTTTT
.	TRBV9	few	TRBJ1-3	CASSPRQRSGNTIYF	TGTGCCAGCAGCCCCCGACAGCGCTCTGGAAACACCATATATTTT
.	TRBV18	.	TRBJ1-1	CASSPNGGANTEAFF	TGTGCCAGCTCACCAAATGGGGGGGCGAACACTGAAGCTTTCTTT
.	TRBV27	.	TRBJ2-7	CASSTGTNYEQYF	TGTGCCAGCAGCACTGGGACAAACTACGAGCAGTACTTC
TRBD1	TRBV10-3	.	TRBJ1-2	CAISLSNRGPTEGNYGYTF	TGTGCCATCAGTCTCTCCAACAGGGGCCCAACGGAAGGTAACTATGGCTACACCTTC
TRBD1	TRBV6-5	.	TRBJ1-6	CASSYSGQGLAPLHF	TGTGCCAGCAGTTACTCGGGACAGGGTTTGGCACCCCTCCACTTT
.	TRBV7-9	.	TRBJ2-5	CASSLGSGETQYF	TGTGCCAGCAGCTTAGGTAGCGGAGAGACCCAGTACTTC
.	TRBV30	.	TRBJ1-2	CAWSRSRREGYTF	TGTGCCTGGAGCCGTTCGAGGAGGGAAGGCTACACCTTC
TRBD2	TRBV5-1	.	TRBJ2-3	CASSSGLAGLPTDTQYF	TGCGCCAGCAGCTCCGGACTAGCGGGGTTACCCACAGATACGCAGTATTTT
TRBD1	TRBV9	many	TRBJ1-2	CASRAWDSDGYTF	TGTGCCAGCAGGGCCTGGGACAGCGATGGCTACACCTTC
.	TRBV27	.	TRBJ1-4	CASTQRFNEKLFF	TGTGCCAGCACCCAACGGTTCAATGAAAAACTGTTTTTT
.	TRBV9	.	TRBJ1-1	CASSVGGGREAFF	TGTGCCAGCAGCGTTGGGGGAGGTAGGGAAGCTTTCTTT
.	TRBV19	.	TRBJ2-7	CASRKDGGPLGEQYF	TGTGCCAGTAGGAAGGACGGAGGCCCCTTGGGCGAGCAGTACTTC
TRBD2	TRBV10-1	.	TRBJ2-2	CASSAGLAGTGELFF	TGCGCCAGCAGTGCCGGACTAGCGGGGACAGGGGAGCTGTTTTTT
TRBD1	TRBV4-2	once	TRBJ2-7	CASSHPGQGAEQYF	TGTGCCAGCAGCCACCCGGGACAGGGAGCCGAGCAGTACTTC
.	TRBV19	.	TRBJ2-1	CASSTRQARSYNEQFF	TGTGCCAGTAGTACCAGACAGGCACGTTCCTACAATGAGCAGTTCTTC
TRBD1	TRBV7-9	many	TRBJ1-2	CASGDRLNYGYTF	TGTGCCAGCGGGGACAGGCTTAACTATGGCTACACCTTC
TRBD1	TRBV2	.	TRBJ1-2	CASVDRVTWGYTF	TGTGCCAGCGTGGACAGGGTAACGTGGGGCTACACCTTC
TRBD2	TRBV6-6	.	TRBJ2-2	CASSYEGLAVTGELFF	TGTGCCAGCAGTTACGAGGGACTAGCGGTCACCGGGGAGCTGTTTTTT
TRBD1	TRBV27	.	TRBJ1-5	CASSRGGYDNQPQHF	TGTGCCAGCAGTAGAGGGGGCTATGACAATCAGCCCCAGCATTTT
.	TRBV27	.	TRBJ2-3	CASSSRASTDTQYF	TGTGCCAGCAGTTCCAGGGCTAGCACAGATACGCAGTATTTT
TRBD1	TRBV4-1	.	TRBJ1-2	CASSPTGANNYGYTF	TGCGCCAGCAGCCCGACAGGGGCGAATAACTATGGCTACACCTTC
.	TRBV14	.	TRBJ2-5	CASSQVSVQTQYF	TGTGCCAGCAGCCAAGTCTCGGTACAGACCCAGTACTTC
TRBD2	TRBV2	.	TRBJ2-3	CASSGRGDRDTQYF	TGTGCCAGCAGTGGACGGGGGGATCGGGATACGCAGTATTTT
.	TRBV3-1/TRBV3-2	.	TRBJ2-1	CASSQRRGGEQFF	TGTGCCAGCAGCCAAAGGAGGGGGGGTGAGCAGTTCTTC
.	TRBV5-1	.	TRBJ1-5	CASSLVSGGPQHF	TGCGCCAGCAGCTTGGTATCCGGGGGGCCCCAGCATTTT
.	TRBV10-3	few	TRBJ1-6	CAIRDRLNSPLHF	TGTGCCATCAGAGACAGGCTAAATTCACCCCTCCACTTT
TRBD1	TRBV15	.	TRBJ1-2	CATSRDRGNGYTF	TGTGCCACCAGCAGAGACAGGGGGAATGGCTACACCTTC
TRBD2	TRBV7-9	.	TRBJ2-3	CASSPGGSGATDTQYF	TGTGCCAGCTCCCCCGGGGGTAGCGGGGCCACAGATACGCAGTATTTT
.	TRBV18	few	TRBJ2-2	CASSQTTGKNTGELFF	TGTGCCAGCTCACAAACTACAGGGAAGAACACCGGGGAGCTGTTTTTT
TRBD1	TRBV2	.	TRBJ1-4	CASSGRGTEKLFF	TGTGCCAGCAGTGGCAGGGGGACAGAAAAACTGTTTTTT